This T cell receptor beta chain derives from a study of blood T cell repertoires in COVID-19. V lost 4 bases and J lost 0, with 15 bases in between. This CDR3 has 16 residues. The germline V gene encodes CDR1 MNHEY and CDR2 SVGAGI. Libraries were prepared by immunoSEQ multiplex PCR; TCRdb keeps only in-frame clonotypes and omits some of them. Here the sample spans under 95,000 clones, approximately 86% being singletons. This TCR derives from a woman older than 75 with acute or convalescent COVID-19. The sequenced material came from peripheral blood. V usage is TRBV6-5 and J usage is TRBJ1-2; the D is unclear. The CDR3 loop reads CASSSGGRSSNYGYTF. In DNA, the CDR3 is TGTGCCAGCAGTTCCGGCGGCAGATCCTCTAACTATGGCTACACCTTC.